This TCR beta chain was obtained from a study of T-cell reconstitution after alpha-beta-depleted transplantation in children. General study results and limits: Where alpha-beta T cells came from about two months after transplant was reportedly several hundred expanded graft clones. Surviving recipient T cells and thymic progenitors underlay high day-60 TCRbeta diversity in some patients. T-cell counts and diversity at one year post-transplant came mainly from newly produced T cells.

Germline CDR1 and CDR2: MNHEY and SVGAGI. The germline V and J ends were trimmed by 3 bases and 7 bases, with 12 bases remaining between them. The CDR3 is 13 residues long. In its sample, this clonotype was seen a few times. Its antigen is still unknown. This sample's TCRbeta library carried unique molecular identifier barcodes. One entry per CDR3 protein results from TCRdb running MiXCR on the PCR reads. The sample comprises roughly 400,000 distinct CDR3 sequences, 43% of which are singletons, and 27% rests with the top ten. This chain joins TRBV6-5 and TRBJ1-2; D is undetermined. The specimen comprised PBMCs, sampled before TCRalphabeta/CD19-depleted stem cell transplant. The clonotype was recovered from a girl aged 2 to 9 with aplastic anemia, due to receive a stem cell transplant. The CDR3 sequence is CASSYSGTRGYTF. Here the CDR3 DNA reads TGTGCCAGCAGTTATAGCGGAACGCGTGGCTACACCTTC.